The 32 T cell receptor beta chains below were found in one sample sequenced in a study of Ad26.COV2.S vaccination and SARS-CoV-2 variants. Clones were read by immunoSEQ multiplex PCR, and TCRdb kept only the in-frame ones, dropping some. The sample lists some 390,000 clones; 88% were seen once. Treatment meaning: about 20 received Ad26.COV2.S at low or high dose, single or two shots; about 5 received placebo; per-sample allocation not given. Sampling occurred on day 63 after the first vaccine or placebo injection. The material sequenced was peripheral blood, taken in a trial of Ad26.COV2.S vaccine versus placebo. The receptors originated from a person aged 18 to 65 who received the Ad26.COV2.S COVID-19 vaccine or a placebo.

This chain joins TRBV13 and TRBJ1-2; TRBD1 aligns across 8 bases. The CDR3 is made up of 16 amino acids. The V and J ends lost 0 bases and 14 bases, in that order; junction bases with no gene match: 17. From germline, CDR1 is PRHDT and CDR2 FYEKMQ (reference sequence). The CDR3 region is CASSLGFRDRSVRATF. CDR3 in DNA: TGTGCCAGCAGCTTAGGCTTCCGGGACAGGAGCGTGAGGGCTACCTTC.

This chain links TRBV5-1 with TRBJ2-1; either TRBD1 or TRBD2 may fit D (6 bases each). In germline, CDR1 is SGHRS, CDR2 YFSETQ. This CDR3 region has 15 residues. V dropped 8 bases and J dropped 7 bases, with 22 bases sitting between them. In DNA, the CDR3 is TGCGCCAGTGCTCCAAGGGGGGAACTTGCTAATGAGCAGTTCTTC. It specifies CASAPRGELANEQFF. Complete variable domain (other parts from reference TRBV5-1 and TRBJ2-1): KAGVTQTPRYLIKTRGQQVTLSCSPISGHRSVSWYQQTPGQGLQFLFEYFSETQRNKGNFPGRFSGRQFSNSRSEMNVSTLELGDSALYLCASAPRGELANEQFFGPGTRLTVL.

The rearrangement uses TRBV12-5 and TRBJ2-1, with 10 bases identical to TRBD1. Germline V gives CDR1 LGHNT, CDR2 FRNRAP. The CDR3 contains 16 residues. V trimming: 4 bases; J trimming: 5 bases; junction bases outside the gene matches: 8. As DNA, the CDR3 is TGTGCTAGTGGTTCTCCGACAGGGGGCCGACACAATGAGCAGTTCTTC. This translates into CASGSPTGGRHNEQFF.

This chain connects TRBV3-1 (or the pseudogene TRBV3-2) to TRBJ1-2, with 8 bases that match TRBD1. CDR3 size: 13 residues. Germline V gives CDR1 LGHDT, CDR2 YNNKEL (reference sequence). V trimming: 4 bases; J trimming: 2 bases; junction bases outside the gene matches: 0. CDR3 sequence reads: CASSRTGNYGYTF. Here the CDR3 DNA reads TGTGCCAGCAGCCGGACAGGGAACTATGGCTACACCTTC.

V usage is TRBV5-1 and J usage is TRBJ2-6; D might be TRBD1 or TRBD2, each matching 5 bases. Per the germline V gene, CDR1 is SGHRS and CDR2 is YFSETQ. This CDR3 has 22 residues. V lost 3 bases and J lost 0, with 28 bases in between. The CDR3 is CASSWDRTASTYKSSGANVLTF. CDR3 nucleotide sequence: TGCGCCAGCAGCTGGGACCGGACCGCTTCCACCTATAAGAGCTCTGGGGCCAACGTCCTGACTTTC.

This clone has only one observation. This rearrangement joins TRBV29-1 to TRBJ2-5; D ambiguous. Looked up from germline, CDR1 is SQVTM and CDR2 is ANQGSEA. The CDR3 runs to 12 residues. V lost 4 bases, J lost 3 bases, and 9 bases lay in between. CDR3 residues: CSVGGGEETQYF. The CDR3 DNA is TGCAGCGTTGGTGGTGGTGAAGAGACCCAGTACTTC.

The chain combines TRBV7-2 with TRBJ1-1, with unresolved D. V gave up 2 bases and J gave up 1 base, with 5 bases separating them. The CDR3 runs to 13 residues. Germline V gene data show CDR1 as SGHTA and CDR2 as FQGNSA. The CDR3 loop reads CASSLRANTEAFF. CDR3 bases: TGTGCCAGCAGCTTAAGGGCGAACACTGAAGCTTTCTTT.

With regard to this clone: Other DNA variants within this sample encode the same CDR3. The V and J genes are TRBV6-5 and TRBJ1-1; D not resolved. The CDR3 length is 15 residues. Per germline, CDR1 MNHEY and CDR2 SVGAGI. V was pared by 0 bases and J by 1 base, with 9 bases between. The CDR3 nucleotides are TGTGCCAGCAGTTACTCGCCCCGTCAGAACACTGAAGCTTTCTTT. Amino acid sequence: CASSYSPRQNTEAFF.

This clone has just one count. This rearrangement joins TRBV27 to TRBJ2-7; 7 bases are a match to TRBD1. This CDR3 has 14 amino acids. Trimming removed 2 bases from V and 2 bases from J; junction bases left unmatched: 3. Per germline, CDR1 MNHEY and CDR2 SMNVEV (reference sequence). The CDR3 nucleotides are TGTGCCAGCAGTTTAGGGGACAGTGCCTACGAGCAGTACTTC. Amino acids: CASSLGDSAYEQYF.

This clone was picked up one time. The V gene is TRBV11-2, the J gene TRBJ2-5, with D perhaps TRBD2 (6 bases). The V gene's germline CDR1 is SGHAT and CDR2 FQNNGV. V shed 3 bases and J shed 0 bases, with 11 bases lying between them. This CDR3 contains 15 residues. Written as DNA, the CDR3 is TGTGCCAGCAGCTTTTTCGGAGGGGACCAAGAGACCCAGTACTTC. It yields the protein CASSFFGGDQETQYF.

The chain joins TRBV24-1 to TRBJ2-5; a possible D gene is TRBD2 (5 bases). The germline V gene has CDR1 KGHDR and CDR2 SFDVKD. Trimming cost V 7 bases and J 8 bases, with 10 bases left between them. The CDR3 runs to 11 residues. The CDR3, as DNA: TGTGCCACCAGCGAGGGCGGAACCCAGTACTTC. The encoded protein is CATSEGGTQYF.

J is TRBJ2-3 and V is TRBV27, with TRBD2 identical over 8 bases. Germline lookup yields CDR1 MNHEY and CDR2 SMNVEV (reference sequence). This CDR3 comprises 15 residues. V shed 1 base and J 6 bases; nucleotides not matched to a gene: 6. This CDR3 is CASSLFSGVTDTQYF. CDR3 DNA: TGTGCCAGCAGTTTATTTAGCGGGGTTACGGATACGCAGTATTTT.

The CDR3 region is CASSRGGSGTQLYEQYF. The CDR3, as DNA: TGTGCCAGCAGCCGCGGGGGTAGCGGGACCCAGCTTTACGAGCAGTACTTC. The chain has TRBV7-2 and TRBJ2-7; 8 nucleotides match TRBD2. Germline CDR1 and CDR2: SGHTA and FQGNSA. The V segment lost 5 bases and the J segment 4 bases; nucleotides outside the gene matches: 16. This CDR3 comprises 17 residues.

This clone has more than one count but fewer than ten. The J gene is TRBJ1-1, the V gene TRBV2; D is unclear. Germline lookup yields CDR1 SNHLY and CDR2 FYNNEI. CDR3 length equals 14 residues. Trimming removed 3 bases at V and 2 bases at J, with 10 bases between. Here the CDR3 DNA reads TGTGCCAGCAGTGAGTCACGCTTCAACACTGAAGCTTTCTTT. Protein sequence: CASSESRFNTEAFF.

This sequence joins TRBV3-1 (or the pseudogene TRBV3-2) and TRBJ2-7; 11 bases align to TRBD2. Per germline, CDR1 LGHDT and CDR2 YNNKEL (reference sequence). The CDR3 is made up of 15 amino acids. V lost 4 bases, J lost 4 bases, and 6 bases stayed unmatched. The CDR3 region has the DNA TGTGCCAGCAGCCCCAGACTAGCGGGGTCTTACGAGCAGTACTTC. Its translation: CASSPRLAGSYEQYF.

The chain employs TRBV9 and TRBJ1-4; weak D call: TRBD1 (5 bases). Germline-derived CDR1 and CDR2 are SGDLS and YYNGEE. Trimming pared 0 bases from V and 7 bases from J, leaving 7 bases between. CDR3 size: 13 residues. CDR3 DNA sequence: TGTGCCAGCAGCGTAGGGGGCCGTGAAAAACTGTTTTTT. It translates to CASSVGGREKLFF. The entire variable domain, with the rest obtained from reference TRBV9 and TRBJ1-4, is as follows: DSGVTQTPKHLITATGQRVTLRCSPRSGDLSVYWYQQSLDQGLQFLIQYYNGEERAKGNILERFSAQQFPDLHSELNLSSLELGDSALYFCASSVGGREKLFFGSGTQLSVL.

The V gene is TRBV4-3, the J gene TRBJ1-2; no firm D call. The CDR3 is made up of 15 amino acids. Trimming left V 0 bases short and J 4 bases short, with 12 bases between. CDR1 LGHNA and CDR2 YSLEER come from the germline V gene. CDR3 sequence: CASSQEVWNLYGYTF. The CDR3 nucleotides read TGCGCCAGCAGCCAAGAAGTATGGAACCTCTATGGCTACACCTTC.

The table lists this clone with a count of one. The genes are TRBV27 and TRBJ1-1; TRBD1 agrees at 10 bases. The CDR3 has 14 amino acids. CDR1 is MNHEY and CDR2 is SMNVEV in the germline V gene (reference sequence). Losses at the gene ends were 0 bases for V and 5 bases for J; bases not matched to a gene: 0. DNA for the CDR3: TGTGCCAGCAGTTTATCGGGACAGGGGACTGAAGCTTTCTTT. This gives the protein CASSLSGQGTEAFF.

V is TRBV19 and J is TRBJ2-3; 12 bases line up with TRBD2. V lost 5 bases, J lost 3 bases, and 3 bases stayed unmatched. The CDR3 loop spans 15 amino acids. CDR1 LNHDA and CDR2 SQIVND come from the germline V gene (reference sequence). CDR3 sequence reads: CASSSSGGATDTQYF. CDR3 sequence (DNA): TGTGCCAGTAGTTCTAGCGGGGGGGCTACAGATACGCAGTATTTT.

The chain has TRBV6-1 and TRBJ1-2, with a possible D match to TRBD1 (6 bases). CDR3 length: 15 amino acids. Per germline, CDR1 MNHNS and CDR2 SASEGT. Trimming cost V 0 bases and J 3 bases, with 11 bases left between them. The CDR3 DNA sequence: TGTGCCAGCAGTGAAGCCGCACAGGGAGACTATGGCTACACCTTC. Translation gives CASSEAAQGDYGYTF.

The CDR3, as DNA: TGTGCCAGCAGACCAAGGTATCGGGGTACAGGTAATTCACCCCTCCACTTT. This codes for CASRPRYRGTGNSPLHF. This sequence joins TRBV13 and TRBJ1-6, with D maybe TRBD1 (5 bases). The CDR3 totals 17 residues. CDR1 PRHDT and CDR2 FYEKMQ come from the germline V gene (reference sequence). Trimming cost V 6 bases and J 6 bases, with 21 bases left between them. The complete variable domain, with remaining parts taken from reference TRBV13 and TRBJ1-6, reads AAGVIQSPRHLIKEKRETATLKCYPIPRHDTVYWYQQGPGQDPQFLISFYEKMQSDKGSIPDRFSAQQFSDYHSELNMSSLELGDSALYFCASRPRYRGTGNSPLHFGNGTRLTVT.

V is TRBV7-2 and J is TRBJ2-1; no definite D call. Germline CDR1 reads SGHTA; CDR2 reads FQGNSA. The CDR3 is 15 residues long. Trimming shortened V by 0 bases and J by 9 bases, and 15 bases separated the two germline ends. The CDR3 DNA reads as TGTGCCAGCAGCTTAGCGCTTGGGCTTTTTGGTGAGCAGTTCTTC. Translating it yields CASSLALGLFGEQFF.

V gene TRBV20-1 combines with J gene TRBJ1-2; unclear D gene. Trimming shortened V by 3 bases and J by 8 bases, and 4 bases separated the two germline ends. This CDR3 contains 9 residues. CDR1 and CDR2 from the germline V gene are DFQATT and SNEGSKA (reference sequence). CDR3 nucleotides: TGCAGTGCTAGTCCCGGCTACACCTTC. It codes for CSASPGYTF.

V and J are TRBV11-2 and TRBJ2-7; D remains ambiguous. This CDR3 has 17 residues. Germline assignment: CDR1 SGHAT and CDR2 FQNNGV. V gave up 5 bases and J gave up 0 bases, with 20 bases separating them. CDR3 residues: CASSRALRRRHSYEQYF. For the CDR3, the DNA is TGTGCCAGCAGCCGAGCACTGAGGCGAAGACACTCCTACGAGCAGTACTTC. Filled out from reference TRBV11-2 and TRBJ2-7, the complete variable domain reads EAGVAQSPRYKIIEKRQSVAFWCNPISGHATLYWYQQILGQGPKLLIQFQNNGVVDDSQLPKDRFSAERLKGVDSTLKIQPAKLEDSAVYLCASSRALRRRHSYEQYFGPGTRLTVT.

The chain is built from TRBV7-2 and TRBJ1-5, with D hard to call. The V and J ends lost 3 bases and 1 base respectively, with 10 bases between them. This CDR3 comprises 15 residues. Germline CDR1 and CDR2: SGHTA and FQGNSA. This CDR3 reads CASSLSGSSNQPQHF. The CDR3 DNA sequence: TGTGCCAGCAGCTTGAGCGGAAGCAGCAATCAGCCCCAGCATTTT.

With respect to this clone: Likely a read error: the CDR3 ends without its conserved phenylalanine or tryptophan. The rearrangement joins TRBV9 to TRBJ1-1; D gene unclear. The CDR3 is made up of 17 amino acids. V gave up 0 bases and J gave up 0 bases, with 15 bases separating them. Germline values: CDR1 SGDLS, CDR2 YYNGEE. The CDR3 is CASSVDPPGGLNTEAFL. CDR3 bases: TGTGCCAGCAGCGTAGACCCCCCCGGAGGGCTGAACACTGAAGCTTTCCTT.

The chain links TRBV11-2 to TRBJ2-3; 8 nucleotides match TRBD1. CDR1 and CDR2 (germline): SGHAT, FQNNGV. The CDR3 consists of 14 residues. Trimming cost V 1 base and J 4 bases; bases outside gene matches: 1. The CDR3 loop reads CASSLGQGSDTQYF. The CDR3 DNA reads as TGTGCCAGCAGCTTAGGACAGGGGTCAGATACGCAGTATTTT.

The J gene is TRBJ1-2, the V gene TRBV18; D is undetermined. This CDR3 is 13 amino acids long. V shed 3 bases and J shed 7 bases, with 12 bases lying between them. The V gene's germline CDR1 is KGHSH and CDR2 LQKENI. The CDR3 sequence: CASSPVGKGGYTF. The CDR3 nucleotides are TGTGCCAGCTCACCGGTCGGGAAGGGTGGCTACACCTTC. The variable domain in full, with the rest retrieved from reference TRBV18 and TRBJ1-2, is NAGVMQNPRHLVRRRGQEARLRCSPMKGHSHVYWYRQLPEEGLKFMVYLQKENIIDESGMPKERFSAEFPKEGPSILRIQQVVRGDSAAYFCASSPVGKGGYTFGSGTRLTVV.

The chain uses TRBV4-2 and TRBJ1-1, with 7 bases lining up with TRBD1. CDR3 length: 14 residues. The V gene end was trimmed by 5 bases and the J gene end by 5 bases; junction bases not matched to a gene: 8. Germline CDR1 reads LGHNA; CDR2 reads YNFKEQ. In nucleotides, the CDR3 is TGTGCCAGCAGCTCTACTCAGGGGGATACTGAAGCTTTCTTT. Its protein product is CASSSTQGDTEAFF.

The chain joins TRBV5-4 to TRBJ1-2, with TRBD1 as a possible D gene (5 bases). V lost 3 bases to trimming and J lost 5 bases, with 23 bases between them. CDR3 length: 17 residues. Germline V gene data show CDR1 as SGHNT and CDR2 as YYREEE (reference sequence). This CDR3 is CASSSNGGTAGWYGYTF. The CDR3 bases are TGTGCCAGCAGCTCAAACGGGGGGACGGCCGGGTGGTATGGCTACACCTTC. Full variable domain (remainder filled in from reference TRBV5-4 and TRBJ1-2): ETGVTQSPTHLIKTRGQQVTLRCSSQSGHNTVSWYQQALGQGPQFIFQYYREEENGRGNFPPRFSGLQFPNYSSELNVNALELDDSALYLCASSSNGGTAGWYGYTFGSGTRLTVV.

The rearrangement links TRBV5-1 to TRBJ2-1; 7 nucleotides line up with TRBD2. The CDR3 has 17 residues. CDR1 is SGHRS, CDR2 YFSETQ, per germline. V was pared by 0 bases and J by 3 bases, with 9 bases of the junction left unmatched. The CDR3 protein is CASSLVPSGDLYNEQFF. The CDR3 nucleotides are TGCGCCAGCAGCTTGGTTCCTAGCGGAGACCTCTACAATGAGCAGTTCTTC.

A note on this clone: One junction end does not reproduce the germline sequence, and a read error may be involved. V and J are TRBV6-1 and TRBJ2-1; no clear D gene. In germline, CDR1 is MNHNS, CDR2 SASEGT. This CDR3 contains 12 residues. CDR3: CASSEDQRSKVF. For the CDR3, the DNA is TGTGCCAGCAGTGAAGATCAGAGGAGTAAGGTCTTC.